A selection of T cell receptor beta chains follows, all from one sample in a study of T cell responses to AZD1222 COVID-19 vaccine. The data were produced by immunoSEQ multiplex PCR, yet TCRdb's version contains in-frame clones alone and is incomplete. The sample shows more than 95,000 clones, around 91% of them seen only once. The sequences come from peripheral blood, collected on day 0 of AZD1222 vaccination. The source is an adult in good health. CDR3s include the opening cysteine and the closing phenylalanine or tryptophan. The order of the fields is CDR3 DNA, CDR3 protein, clone size, D gene, J gene, V gene. A D gene is named only where the DNA matches it firmly. Only part of the rows carry a size: once, few, many, or a class if the clone is expanded.

DNA: TGTGCCAGCAGTTTAACCGGGACAGGTCTTGACGAGCAGTACTTC; CDR3: CASSLTGTGLDEQYF; size: .; D: TRBD1; J: TRBJ2-7; V: TRBV27
DNA: TGTGCCACCAGTGATTCAAGGCACGGCTACACCTTC; CDR3: CATSDSRHGYTF; size: .; D: .; J: TRBJ1-2; V: TRBV24-1
DNA: TGTGCCAGCAGTGAAGCCCTGGGACAGGGGAACACTGAAGCTTTCTTT; CDR3: CASSEALGQGNTEAFF; size: few; D: TRBD1; J: TRBJ1-1; V: TRBV2
DNA: TGTGCCAGCTGGGCCCGGGACAGGGGAGAGACCCAGTACTTC; CDR3: CASWARDRGETQYF; size: .; D: TRBD1; J: TRBJ2-5; V: TRBV3-1/TRBV3-2
DNA: TGTGCCAGCAGCCGGAAGACAGGGTCGGTCTATGGCTACACCTTC; CDR3: CASSRKTGSVYGYTF; size: .; D: TRBD1; J: TRBJ1-2; V: TRBV6-5
DNA: TGTGCCAGCACCTTTTCGGCGAACACCGGGGAGCTGTTTTTT; CDR3: CASTFSANTGELFF; size: .; D: .; J: TRBJ2-2; V: TRBV6-4
DNA: TGTGCCAGCAGTTTAGATAACTATGGCTACACCTTC; CDR3: CASSLDNYGYTF; size: .; D: .; J: TRBJ1-2; V: TRBV6-1
DNA: TGTGCCAGCAGCCAAGATCCGCCACTAGGCTCCTACAATGAGCAGTTCTTC; CDR3: CASSQDPPLGSYNEQFF; size: .; D: .; J: TRBJ2-1; V: TRBV3-1/TRBV3-2
DNA: TGTGCCAGCAGCCAAGACGGCGGCTACGAGCAGTACTTC; CDR3: CASSQDGGYEQYF; size: .; D: .; J: TRBJ2-7; V: TRBV14
DNA: TGTGCCAGCAGCCGGGCAATCTATAATTCACCCCTCCACTTT; CDR3: CASSRAIYNSPLHF; size: .; D: .; J: TRBJ1-6; V: TRBV7-9
DNA: TGTGCCATCAGCCGGCGGGGGAAGTTCGGTGGCTACGAGCAGTACTTC; CDR3: CAISRRGKFGGYEQYF; size: once; D: TRBD2; J: TRBJ2-7; V: TRBV10-3
DNA: TGTGCCAGCAGCTTAAGGCAGGGCGACATTCAGTACTTC; CDR3: CASSLRQGDIQYF; size: few; D: .; J: TRBJ2-4; V: TRBV11-2
DNA: TGCAGCGTTGACAGGCGGAATACTGAAGCTTTCTTT; CDR3: CSVDRRNTEAFF; size: .; D: .; J: TRBJ1-1; V: TRBV29-1
DNA: TGTGCCAGTACTGCGACAGGCGAACAGCCCCAGCATTTT; CDR3: CASTATGEQPQHF; size: .; D: .; J: TRBJ1-5; V: TRBV19
DNA: TGTGCCAGCAGTTTAGTCGGTTCCTGGGACACCGGGGAGCTGTTTTTT; CDR3: CASSLVGSWDTGELFF; size: .; D: .; J: TRBJ2-2; V: TRBV28
DNA: TGTGCCAGCAGTTCTGGACTACTGAGATCCTACGAGCAGTACTTC; CDR3: CASSSGLLRSYEQYF; size: .; D: .; J: TRBJ2-7; V: TRBV2
DNA: TGCGCCAGCAGTCAAGCCTACACAGGGGGGGGTAACGGTGAAAAACTGTTTTTT; CDR3: CASSQAYTGGGNGEKLFF; size: .; D: TRBD1; J: TRBJ1-4; V: TRBV23-1
DNA: TGTGCCAGCAGCCCCCCCCGAGGGACAGGGGGTGCCCTTGGAGAGACCCAGTACTTC; CDR3: CASSPPRGTGGALGETQYF; size: .; D: TRBD1; J: TRBJ2-5; V: TRBV4-2
DNA: TGTGCCAGTAGTATCAGGGGAACGACCTACGAGCAGTACTTC; CDR3: CASSIRGTTYEQYF; size: .; D: .; J: TRBJ2-7; V: TRBV19
DNA: TGCGCCAGCAGCCGGCCCCACGTGGGCGGCAACACTGAAGCTTTCTTT; CDR3: CASSRPHVGGNTEAFF; size: .; D: .; J: TRBJ1-1; V: TRBV4-1
DNA: TGTGCCAGCAGTTTAACGACAGGGAACTCACAAGAGACCCAGTACTTC; CDR3: CASSLTTGNSQETQYF; size: .; D: TRBD1; J: TRBJ2-5; V: TRBV27
DNA: TGTGCCAGTAAGCCCCCGACCGGGTGGTACACTGAAGCTTTCTTT; CDR3: CASKPPTGWYTEAFF; size: .; D: .; J: TRBJ1-1; V: TRBV19
DNA: TGTGCCAGCAGTCGGGACAGGTTGAACACCGGGGAGCTGTTTTTT; CDR3: CASSRDRLNTGELFF; size: .; D: TRBD1; J: TRBJ2-2; V: TRBV2
DNA: TGTGCCAGCAGCTTAGTTGGTGGGAGCACAGATACGCAGTATTTT; CDR3: CASSLVGGSTDTQYF; size: .; D: .; J: TRBJ2-3; V: TRBV11-3
DNA: TGTGCAAGTCGCCCCGGGGGTTGTGCGGGGGCTAACTATGGCTACACCTTC; CDR3: CASRPGGCAGANYGYTF; size: .; D: .; J: TRBJ1-2; V: TRBV12-2
DNA: TGTGCCAGCAGCTTGGTTCCGTCGACCTACGAGCAGTACTTC; CDR3: CASSLVPSTYEQYF; size: once; D: .; J: TRBJ2-7; V: TRBV5-6
DNA: TGTGCCAGCAGTTACACTAAGGTGGGGCTGGGCAATGAGCAGTTCTTC; CDR3: CASSYTKVGLGNEQFF; size: .; D: .; J: TRBJ2-1; V: TRBV6-5
DNA: TGCAGCGTTGAGGCAGGCGGGACTACGATCGGGGAGCTGTTTTTT; CDR3: CSVEAGGTTIGELFF; size: .; D: TRBD2; J: TRBJ2-2; V: TRBV29-1
DNA: TGTGCCAGCAGCTTTGGGAGGAGAGATCCCAACTATGGCTACACCTTC; CDR3: CASSFGRRDPNYGYTF; size: .; D: .; J: TRBJ1-2; V: TRBV5-6
DNA: TGTGCCAGCAGTGATAGCGGGGGCCTGAGCTCCTACGAGCAGTACTTC; CDR3: CASSDSGGLSSYEQYF; size: .; D: TRBD2; J: TRBJ2-7; V: TRBV2
DNA: TGTGCCAGCGTCTTGAGGCGCAGGGACACTGAAGCTTTCTTT; CDR3: CASVLRRRDTEAFF; size: .; D: .; J: TRBJ1-1; V: TRBV6-4
DNA: TGTGCCAGCAGTCACCCTAGATATGAGCAGTACTTC; CDR3: CASSHPRYEQYF; size: .; D: .; J: TRBJ2-7; V: TRBV12-3/TRBV12-4
DNA: TGTGCCAGCAGCCCCCGATGGGAGGGGGCGAACACTGAAGCTTTCTTT; CDR3: CASSPRWEGANTEAFF; size: .; D: TRBD1; J: TRBJ1-1; V: TRBV5-8
DNA: TGTGCCTGGAATAGGGGGCGACAGTCCTATGGCTACACCTTC; CDR3: CAWNRGRQSYGYTF; size: once; D: TRBD1; J: TRBJ1-2; V: TRBV30
DNA: TGTGCCAGCAGCTCCCCCCTACCAAGGGGGGGTAGCAATCAGCCCCAGCATTTT; CDR3: CASSSPLPRGGSNQPQHF; size: .; D: .; J: TRBJ1-5; V: TRBV7-3
DNA: TGTGCCAGTAGCCTCCCGGGGACCCCCGCTGAAGCTTTCTTT; CDR3: CASSLPGTPAEAFF; size: .; D: .; J: TRBJ1-1; V: TRBV19
DNA: TGCAGCGTTGAAGGGGGAGTAGGAGGGACCTACGAGCAGTACTTC; CDR3: CSVEGGVGGTYEQYF; size: .; D: .; J: TRBJ2-7; V: TRBV29-1
DNA: TGTGCCAGCAGTGACTCGGTGGGGGTTAGTGGCTACACCTTC; CDR3: CASSDSVGVSGYTF; size: .; D: .; J: TRBJ1-2; V: TRBV6-4
DNA: TGTGCCAGTAGTATAGAGGGGGCGCAAGCCACTGAAGCTTTCTTT; CDR3: CASSIEGAQATEAFF; size: .; D: .; J: TRBJ1-1; V: TRBV19
DNA: TGTGCCAGCTCACTTGGGACTGGGCCGTCCGAGCAGTACTTC; CDR3: CASSLGTGPSEQYF; size: .; D: .; J: TRBJ2-7; V: TRBV18
DNA: TGTGCCAGTAGCGGCAGGGGCAGGGCCGGTGGCGAGCAGTACTTC; CDR3: CASSGRGRAGGEQYF; size: .; D: .; J: TRBJ2-7; V: TRBV19
DNA: TGCGCCAGCAGCCAAGGGGTTTGGACAGGGGCAGACTACGAGCAGTACTTC; CDR3: CASSQGVWTGADYEQYF; size: .; D: TRBD1; J: TRBJ2-7; V: TRBV4-1
DNA: TGCGCCAGCAGCCAAGGCCCCTACCAGGGGAATGGCTACACCTTC; CDR3: CASSQGPYQGNGYTF; size: .; D: .; J: TRBJ1-2; V: TRBV4-1
DNA: TGCGCCAGCAGCCACTCGCGGGGGGCTGGCACCGGGGAGCTGTTTTTT; CDR3: CASSHSRGAGTGELFF; size: once; D: TRBD2; J: TRBJ2-2; V: TRBV4-1
DNA: TGTGCCAGCAGTGACTCTACGACTAGCGGGGGGGACTACAATGAGCAGTTCTTC; CDR3: CASSDSTTSGGDYNEQFF; size: .; D: TRBD2; J: TRBJ2-1; V: TRBV6-4
DNA: TGCGCCAGCAGCCAAGTGGGTGGCATCTACCATTTGAATGAGCAGTTCTTC; CDR3: CASSQVGGIYHLNEQFF; size: .; D: .; J: TRBJ2-1; V: TRBV4-1
DNA: TGCGCCAGCAGCTTGGCTGAGACCCAGTACTTC; CDR3: CASSLAETQYF; size: .; D: .; J: TRBJ2-5; V: TRBV5-1
DNA: TGTGCCAGCAGCTTAGGACGACAGTCGGATGAAGCTTTCTTT; CDR3: CASSLGRQSDEAFF; size: .; D: .; J: TRBJ1-1; V: TRBV7-6
DNA: TGTGCCAGCAGTGGATTAATGGGGGGAAACACCATATATTTT; CDR3: CASSGLMGGNTIYF; size: .; D: .; J: TRBJ1-3; V: TRBV2
DNA: TGTGCCAGCAGCCAATTTAACGAGCAGTACTTC; CDR3: CASSQFNEQYF; size: .; D: .; J: TRBJ2-7; V: TRBV16
DNA: TGTGCCAGCTCACCACCGACAGGGGGCCCGAACACTGAAGCTTTCTTT; CDR3: CASSPPTGGPNTEAFF; size: .; D: TRBD1; J: TRBJ1-1; V: TRBV18
DNA: TGCGCCAGCAGTTTCCTTACGGGGGGAGGAGAGACCCAGTACTTC; CDR3: CASSFLTGGGETQYF; size: .; D: TRBD2; J: TRBJ2-5; V: TRBV5-1
DNA: TGCGCCAGCAGGCCAGGACCCGGGACAGGGATGGAGAAAGAAAAACTGTTTTTT; CDR3: CASRPGPGTGMEKEKLFF; size: .; D: TRBD1; J: TRBJ1-4; V: TRBV4-1
DNA: TGTGCCTGGAGTGTGGCGGACAATCAGCCCCAGCATTTT; CDR3: CAWSVADNQPQHF; size: .; D: .; J: TRBJ1-5; V: TRBV30
DNA: TGTGCCAGCAGCTTAACTCCTGGCCAGCCCCAGCATTTT; CDR3: CASSLTPGQPQHF; size: .; D: .; J: TRBJ1-5; V: TRBV5-4